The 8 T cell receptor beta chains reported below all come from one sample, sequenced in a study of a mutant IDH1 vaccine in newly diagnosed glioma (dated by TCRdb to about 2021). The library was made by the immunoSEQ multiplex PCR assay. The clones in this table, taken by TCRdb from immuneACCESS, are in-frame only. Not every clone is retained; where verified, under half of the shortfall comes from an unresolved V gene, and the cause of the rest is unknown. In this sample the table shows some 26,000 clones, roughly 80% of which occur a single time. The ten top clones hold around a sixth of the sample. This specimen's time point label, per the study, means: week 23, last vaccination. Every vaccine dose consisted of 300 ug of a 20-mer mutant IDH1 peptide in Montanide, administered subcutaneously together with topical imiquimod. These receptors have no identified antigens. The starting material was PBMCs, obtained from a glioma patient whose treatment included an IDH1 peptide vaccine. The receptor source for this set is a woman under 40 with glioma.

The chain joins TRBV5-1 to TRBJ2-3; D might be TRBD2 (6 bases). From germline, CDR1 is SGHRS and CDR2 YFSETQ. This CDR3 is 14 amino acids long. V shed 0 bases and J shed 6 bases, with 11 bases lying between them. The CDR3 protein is CASSLVGEVDTQYF. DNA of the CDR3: TGCGCCAGCAGCTTGGTGGGGGAGGTGGATACGCAGTATTTT.

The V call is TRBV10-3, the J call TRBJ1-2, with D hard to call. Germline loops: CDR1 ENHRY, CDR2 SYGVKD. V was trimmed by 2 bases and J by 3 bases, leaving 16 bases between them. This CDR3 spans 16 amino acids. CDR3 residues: CAISEIERPSDYGYTF. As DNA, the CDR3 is TGTGCCATCAGTGAGATAGAGAGACCTTCGGACTATGGCTACACCTTC.

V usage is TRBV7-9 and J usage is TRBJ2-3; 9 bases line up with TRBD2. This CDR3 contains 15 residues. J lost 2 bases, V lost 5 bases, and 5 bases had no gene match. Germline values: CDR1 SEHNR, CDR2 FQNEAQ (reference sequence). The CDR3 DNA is TGTGCCAGCAGCCCGGCGGGGGGGACCACAGATACGCAGTATTTT. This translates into CASSPAGGTTDTQYF.

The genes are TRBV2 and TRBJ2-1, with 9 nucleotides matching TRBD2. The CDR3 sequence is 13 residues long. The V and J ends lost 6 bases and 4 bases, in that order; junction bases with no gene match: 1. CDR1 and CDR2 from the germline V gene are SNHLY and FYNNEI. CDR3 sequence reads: CASRLAGYNEQFF. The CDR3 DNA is TGTGCCAGCAGGCTAGCGGGGTACAATGAGCAGTTCTTC. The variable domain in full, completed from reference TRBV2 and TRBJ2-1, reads EPEVTQTPSHQVTQMGQEVILRCVPISNHLYFYWYRQILGQKVEFLVSFYNNEISEKSEIFDDQFSVERPDGSNFTLKIRSTKLEDSAMYFCASRLAGYNEQFFGPGTRLTVL.

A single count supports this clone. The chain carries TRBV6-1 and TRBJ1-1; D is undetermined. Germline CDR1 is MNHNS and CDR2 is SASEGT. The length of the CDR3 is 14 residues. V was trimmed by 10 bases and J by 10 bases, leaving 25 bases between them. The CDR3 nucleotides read TGTGCCATCATTGGGGAGGGCTCGGTTTGGGTAGCTTTCTTT. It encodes CAIIGEGSVWVAFF.

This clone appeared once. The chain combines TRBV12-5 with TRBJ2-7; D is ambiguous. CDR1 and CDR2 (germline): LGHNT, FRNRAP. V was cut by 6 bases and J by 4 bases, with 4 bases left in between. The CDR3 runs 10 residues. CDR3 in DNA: TGTGCTAGTGGGACTTACGAGCAGTACTTC. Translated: CASGTYEQYF.

The CDR3 reads CASSPSAGGLAYEQYF. The CDR3 DNA reads TGCGCCAGCAGCCCCTCCGCAGGGGGCCTAGCCTACGAGCAGTACTTC. J is TRBJ2-7 and V is TRBV5-1, with TRBD1 matching over 8 bases. Germline CDR1 reads SGHRS; CDR2 reads YFSETQ. After removal of 4 bases from V and 2 bases from J, the junction contained 11 bases not matched to a gene. This CDR3 region has 16 residues.

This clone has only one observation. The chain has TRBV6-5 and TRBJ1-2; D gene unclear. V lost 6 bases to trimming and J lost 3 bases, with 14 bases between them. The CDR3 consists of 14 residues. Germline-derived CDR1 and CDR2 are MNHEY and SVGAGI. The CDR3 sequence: CASSPRPTDYGYTF. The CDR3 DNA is TGTGCCAGCAGCCCCCGACCGACGGACTATGGCTACACCTTC.